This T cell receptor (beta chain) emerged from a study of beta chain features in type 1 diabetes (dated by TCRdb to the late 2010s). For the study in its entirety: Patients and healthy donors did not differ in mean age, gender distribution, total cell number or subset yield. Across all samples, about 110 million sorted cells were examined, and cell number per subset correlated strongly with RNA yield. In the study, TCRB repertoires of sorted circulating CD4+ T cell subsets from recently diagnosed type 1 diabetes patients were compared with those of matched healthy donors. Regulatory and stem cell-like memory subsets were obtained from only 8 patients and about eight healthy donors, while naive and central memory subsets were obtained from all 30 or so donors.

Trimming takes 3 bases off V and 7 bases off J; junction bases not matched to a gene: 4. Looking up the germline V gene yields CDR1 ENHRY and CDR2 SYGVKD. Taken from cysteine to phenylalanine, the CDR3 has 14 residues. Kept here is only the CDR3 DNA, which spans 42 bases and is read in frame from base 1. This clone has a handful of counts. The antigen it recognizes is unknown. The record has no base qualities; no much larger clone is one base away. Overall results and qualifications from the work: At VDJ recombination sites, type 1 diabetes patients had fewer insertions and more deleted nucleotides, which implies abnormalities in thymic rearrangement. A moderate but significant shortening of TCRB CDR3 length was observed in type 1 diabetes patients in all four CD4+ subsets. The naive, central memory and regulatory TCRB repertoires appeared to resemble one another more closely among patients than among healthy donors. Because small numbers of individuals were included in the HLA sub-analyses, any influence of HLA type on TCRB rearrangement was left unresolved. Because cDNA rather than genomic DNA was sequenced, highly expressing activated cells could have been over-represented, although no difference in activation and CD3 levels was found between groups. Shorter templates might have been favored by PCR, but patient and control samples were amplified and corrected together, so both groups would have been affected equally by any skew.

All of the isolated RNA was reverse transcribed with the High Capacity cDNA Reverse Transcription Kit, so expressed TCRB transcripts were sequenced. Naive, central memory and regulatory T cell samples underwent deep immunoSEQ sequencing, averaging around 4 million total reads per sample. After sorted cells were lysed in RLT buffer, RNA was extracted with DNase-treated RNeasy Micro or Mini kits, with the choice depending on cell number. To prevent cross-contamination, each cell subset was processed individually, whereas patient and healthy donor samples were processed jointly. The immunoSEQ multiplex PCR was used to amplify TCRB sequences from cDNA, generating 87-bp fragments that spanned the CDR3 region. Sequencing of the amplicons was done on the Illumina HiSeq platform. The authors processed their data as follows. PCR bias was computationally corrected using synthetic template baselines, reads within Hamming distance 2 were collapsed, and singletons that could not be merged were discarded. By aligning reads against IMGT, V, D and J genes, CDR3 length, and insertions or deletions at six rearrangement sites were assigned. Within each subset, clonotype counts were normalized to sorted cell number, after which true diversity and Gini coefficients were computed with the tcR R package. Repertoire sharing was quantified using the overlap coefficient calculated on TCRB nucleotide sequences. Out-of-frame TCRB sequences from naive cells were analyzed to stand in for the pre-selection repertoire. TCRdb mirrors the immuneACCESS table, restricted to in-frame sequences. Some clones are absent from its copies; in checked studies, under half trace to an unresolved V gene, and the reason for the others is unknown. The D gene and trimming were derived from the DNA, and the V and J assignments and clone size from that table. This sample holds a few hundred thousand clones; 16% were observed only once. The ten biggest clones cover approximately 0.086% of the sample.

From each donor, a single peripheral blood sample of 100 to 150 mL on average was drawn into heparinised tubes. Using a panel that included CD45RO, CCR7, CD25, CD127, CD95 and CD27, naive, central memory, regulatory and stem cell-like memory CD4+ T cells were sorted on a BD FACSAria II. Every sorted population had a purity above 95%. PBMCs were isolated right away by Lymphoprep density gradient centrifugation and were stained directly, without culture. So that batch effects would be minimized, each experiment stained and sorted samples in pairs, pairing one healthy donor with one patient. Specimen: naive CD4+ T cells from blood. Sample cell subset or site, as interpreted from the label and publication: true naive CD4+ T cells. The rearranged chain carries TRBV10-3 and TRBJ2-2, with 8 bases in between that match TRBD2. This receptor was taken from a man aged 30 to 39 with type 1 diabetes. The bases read TGTGCCATCAGTGACGCGGGAGGATACGGGGAGCTGTTTTTT. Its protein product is CAISDAGGYGELFF.